The T cell receptor (beta chain) described here comes from a study of early T cells in non-severe SARS-CoV-2 infection (dated by TCRdb to about 2021). Context from the whole study: Bulk RNA from unsorted whole blood was used for TCR sequencing, so alpha and beta chains could not be paired. Summary of the overall study and its limitations: VDJdb matching was skewed toward anti-spike CD8 responses and likely underestimated virus-specific expansions by missing private and CD4 specificities.

A word on this clonotype: The antigen it binds to is not known. Base-call qualities are not available, and no considerably larger clone is one nucleotide away.

A case-control design nested within a healthcare worker cohort in London, UK, was used, with weekly nasopharyngeal swab PCR tests and blood sampling performed. Between 23 and 31 March 2020, the week of the UK lockdown, healthcare workers were enrolled and then followed up weekly for as long as 16 weeks. Receptor amplification or capture employed 5' RACE. Sequenced using a NextSeq 500. Unique molecular identifiers were attached to individual cDNA molecules in the TCR library protocol so that sequencing error and PCR bias could be corrected. Sequencing covered both TCR alpha and beta chains, and within each sample the abundances of alpha and beta sequences were tightly co-correlated. On the study's bioinformatics: Decombinator V4 was used to annotate the V gene, J gene and CDR3 of the TCR sequences. Expanded TCRs were defined as changing significantly between any two time points under a Poisson model with p below 0.0001. TCR abundances were normalised to the total number of TCRs sequenced per sample and were expressed as counts per million. TRAV1-2 paired with TRAJ12, TRAJ20 or TRAJ33 defined MAIT TCRs, while TRAV10 paired with TRAJ18 defined iNKT TCRs. A search of VDJdb, accessed on 1 November 2021, was run for TCRs annotated to CMV, EBV and SARS-CoV-2, with TCRs annotated for multiple antigens excluded. TCRdb applied fastp at Q25 and MiXCR to the public reads, then kept only in-frame beta chains. Rows merge per CDR3 protein into single entries with the most common DNA and genes. The V and J calls here are based on TCRdb, not the publication. This sample gives 88,000 or so distinct CDR3 sequences in total; under 15% of them show up just once. The ten largest clones take up 5.5% of the sample.

The CDR3 numbers 14 residues from cysteine through phenylalanine. Only the CDR3 portion is preserved as DNA: 42 bases, with reading frame beginning at the first base. V is pruned by 5 bases and J by 7 bases, leaving 5 bases of the junction without a gene match. The germline V gene (reference sequence) provides CDR1 DFQATT and CDR2 SNEGSKA. This TCR was sampled from an adult who was a healthcare worker with PCR-confirmed SARS-CoV-2 infection or an uninfected control (not recorded which). The chain uses TRBV20-1 and TRBJ2-1; 13 middle bases align to TRBD2. Sequencing input: whole blood. CDR3 protein: CSAVGLAGPNEQFF. The nucleotide sequence is given as TGCAGTGCTGTGGGACTAGCGGGACCTAATGAGCAGTTCTTC.